The present TCR beta chain was sequenced within a study of cytomegalovirus exposure and HLA in healthy donors. Study outcomes and limitations: The CMV antigen specificity of a few CMV-associated chains was confirmed through in vitro analysis.

The validation cohort, a group of 90 to 150 subjects, included the donors and was separate from the roughly 670-subject first cohort. The CDR3 has 15 amino acids. Trimming removed 0 bases at V and 2 bases at J, with 10 bases between. Sequencing was performed with immunoSEQ multiplex PCR; in TCRdb, only in-frame clones are kept and a portion is missing. The sample has about 150,000 clones; 89% are singletons. Of note for this clone: Its cognate antigen is unknown.

This clonotype originated in a young woman in good health and CMV-seropositive. The chain is built from TRBV23-1 and TRBJ2-5; TRBD1 is a possible D gene (5 bases). TRBV23-1 is annotated as an ORF whose role is uncertain. The sample comprised PBMCs. The CDR3 reads CASSQSLRTQETQYF. CDR3 DNA: TGCGCCAGCAGTCAATCCTTGCGGACACAAGAGACCCAGTACTTC.